Sequencing of this T cell receptor beta chain was carried out in a study of blood T cell repertoires in COVID-19. In the study overall: Both acute and convalescent COVID-19 samples were obtained from the United States, Italy and Spain. PBMCs, B-cell-depleted T cells, or T cells were the source of the cDNA or gDNA that made up the material.

Clones were sequenced by immunoSEQ multiplex PCR, and TCRdb holds only the in-frame ones, with some missing. This table holds approximately 300,000 clones, around 89% found once. Germline V CDR1 and CDR2: SNHLY, FYNNEI. Germline trimming cut 5 bases from V and 0 bases from J; bases unmatched to any gene: 9. The CDR3 runs 16 residues. The sample was peripheral blood. The TCR sequence derives from a man aged 18 to 29 who had recovered from COVID-19. The V call is TRBV2, the J call TRBJ2-7, with 8 bases fitting TRBD1. This CDR3 is CASSPIGTGDSYEQYF. In nucleotides, the CDR3 is TGTGCCAGCAGTCCCATAGGGACAGGAGACTCCTACGAGCAGTACTTC.